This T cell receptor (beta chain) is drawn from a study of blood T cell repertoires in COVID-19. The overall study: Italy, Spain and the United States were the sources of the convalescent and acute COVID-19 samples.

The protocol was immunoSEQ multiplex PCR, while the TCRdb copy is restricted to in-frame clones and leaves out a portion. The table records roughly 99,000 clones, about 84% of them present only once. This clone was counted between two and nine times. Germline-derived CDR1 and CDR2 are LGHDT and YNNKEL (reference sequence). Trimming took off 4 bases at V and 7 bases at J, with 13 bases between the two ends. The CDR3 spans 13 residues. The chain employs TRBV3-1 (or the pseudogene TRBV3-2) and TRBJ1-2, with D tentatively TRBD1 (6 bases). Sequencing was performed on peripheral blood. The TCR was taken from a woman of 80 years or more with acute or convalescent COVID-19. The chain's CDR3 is CASSPGDQGGYTF. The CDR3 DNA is TGTGCCAGCAGCCCAGGGGATCAGGGTGGCTACACCTTC.